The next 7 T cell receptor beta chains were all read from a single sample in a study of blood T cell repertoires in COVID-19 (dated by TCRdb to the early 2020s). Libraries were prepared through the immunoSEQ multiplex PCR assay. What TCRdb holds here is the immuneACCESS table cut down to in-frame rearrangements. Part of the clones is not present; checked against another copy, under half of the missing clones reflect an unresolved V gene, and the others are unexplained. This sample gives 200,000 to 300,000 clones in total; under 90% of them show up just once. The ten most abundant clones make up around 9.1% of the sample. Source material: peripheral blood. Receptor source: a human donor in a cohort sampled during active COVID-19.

The CDR3 bases are TGTGCCAGCAGTGCTCGGGGTTATGGCTACACCTTC. This translates into CASSARGYGYTF. This chain connects TRBV2 to TRBJ1-2, with D uncertain. This CDR3 comprises 12 residues. The germline V and J ends were trimmed by 4 bases and 5 bases, with 8 bases remaining between them. Germline CDR1 and CDR2: SNHLY and FYNNEI.

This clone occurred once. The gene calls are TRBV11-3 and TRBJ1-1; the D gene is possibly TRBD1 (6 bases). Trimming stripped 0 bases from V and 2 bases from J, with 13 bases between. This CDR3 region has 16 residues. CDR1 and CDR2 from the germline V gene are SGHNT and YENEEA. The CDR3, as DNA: TGTGCCAGCAGCTTAGATCCTGTCAGGGGAAACACTGAAGCTTTCTTT. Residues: CASSLDPVRGNTEAFF.

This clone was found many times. The CDR3: CASRNGQGLSYEQYF. The CDR3, as DNA: TGTGCCAGCAGAAACGGACAGGGCCTCTCCTACGAGCAGTACTTC. V usage is TRBV6-5 and J usage is TRBJ2-7; 8 bases are a match to TRBD1. This CDR3 comprises 15 residues. Germline V lookup: CDR1 MNHEY, CDR2 SVGAGI. V shed 6 bases, J shed 0 bases, and the junction held 7 bases outside the gene matches.

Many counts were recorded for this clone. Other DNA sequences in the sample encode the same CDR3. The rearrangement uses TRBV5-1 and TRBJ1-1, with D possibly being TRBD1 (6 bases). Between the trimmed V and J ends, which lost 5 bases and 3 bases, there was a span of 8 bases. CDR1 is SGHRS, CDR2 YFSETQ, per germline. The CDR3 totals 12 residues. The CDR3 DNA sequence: TGCGCCAGCAGTACAGGGTACACTGAAGCTTTCTTT. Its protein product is CASSTGYTEAFF.

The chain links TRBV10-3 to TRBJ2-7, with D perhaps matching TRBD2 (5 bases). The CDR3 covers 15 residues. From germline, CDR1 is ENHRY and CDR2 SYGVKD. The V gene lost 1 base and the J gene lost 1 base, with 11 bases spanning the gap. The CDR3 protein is CAISEWEIPSYEQYF. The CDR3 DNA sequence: TGTGCCATCAGTGAGTGGGAGATTCCATCCTACGAGCAGTACTTC.

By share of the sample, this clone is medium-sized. CDR3 amino acids: CASSLVTGNGYTF. CDR3 coding DNA: TGTGCCAGCAGTTTAGTGACCGGGAATGGCTACACCTTC. This sequence joins TRBV28 and TRBJ1-2; no clear D. Trimming took 2 bases from V and 6 from J, leaving 10 bases between them. Germline values: CDR1 MDHEN, CDR2 SYDVKM. The CDR3 sequence is 13 residues long.

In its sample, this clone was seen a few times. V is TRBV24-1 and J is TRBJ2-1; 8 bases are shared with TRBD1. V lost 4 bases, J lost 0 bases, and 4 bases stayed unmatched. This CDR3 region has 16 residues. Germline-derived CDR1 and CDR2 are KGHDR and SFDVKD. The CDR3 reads CATSDSGQGSYNEQFF. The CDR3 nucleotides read TGTGCCACCAGTGACTCAGGACAGGGCTCCTACAATGAGCAGTTCTTC.